The T cell receptor (beta chain) under discussion was sequenced for a study of blood T cells in healthy people across ages (dated by TCRdb to the mid-2010s). Background on the whole study: In model experiments, roughly one uniquely barcoded TCR beta cDNA molecule per two T cells was captured by template switching. Using deep sequencing normalized with unique cDNA molecular identifiers, the study measured how TCR beta repertoire diversity changes with age. Donors were grouped into four age groups: young (average roughly 17 years), middle-aged (around 39), aged (approximately 67) and long-lived (about 90). To avoid experimental bias, donors of different ages were distributed randomly across sequencing lanes. Two additional independent replicas of 1 million unique cDNA reads from the same blood draw were analyzed for two donors (one aged 18 to 30 and one aged 80 or older). What the research found in general, with its limitations: As age increased, observed TCR beta diversity per million T cells dropped in a roughly linear way, and a significant reduction was already evident by age about 40. Compared with the aged group, more naive CD4+ T cells, fewer expanded clones and increased TCR diversity were shown by the long-lived group, suggesting age selection. Estimates of total diversity from one million sequenced T cells were regarded as lower bounds and underestimates. Conclusive comparison of naive and antigen-experienced compartments was prevented by the profiling of bulk unsorted PBMCs. The percentage of naive T cells measured by flow cytometry correlated strongly with observed TCR beta diversity. Donor CMV infection status was unknown, potentially confounding age-related changes in expanded clonotypes.

Concerning this clonotype itself: Its cognate antigen has yet to be identified. No per-base quality is available; no much larger clone lies one base away.

Systemically healthy Caucasian individuals from Russia, around 38 in total and aged about 6 to 100 years, were included as donors. Each donor gave around 9.8 milliliters of peripheral blood, collected into EDTA-treated Vacutainer tubes. Ficoll-Paque density-gradient centrifugation was used to isolate PBMCs, with at least 6.5 million per sample. Trizol reagent was used to extract total RNA from the PBMCs, yielding at least 6 micrograms per sample. For every donor, flow cytometry on a PBMC aliquot measured the percentage of naive CD45RAhigh/CD27high T cells. Library prep was done by 5' RACE. The data were produced on an Illumina HiSeq 2500. The second PCR ran for about 6 to 11 cycles and used a J-beta primer mix along with a sample-barcoded 5' primer. A unique molecular identifier was introduced onto each TCR beta cDNA molecule by a template-switch 5' adaptor carrying 12 random nucleotides. Each sample yielded at least 2.5 million CDR3-containing paired-end reads. The Mint cDNA synthesis kit, primed by a TRBC-specific oligonucleotide, was used to synthesize first-strand cDNA from all RNA. After uracil-DNA glycosylase treatment, a first 18-cycle PCR used universal primers M1SS and BC2_uni_R on all cDNA. Per the authors' processing: For normalization, 1 million high-quality reads, each with a distinct molecular identifier, were randomly selected from each sample. Instead of being binned into consensus sequences, reads that shared molecular identifiers were thrown out. CDR3 identification, clonotype clustering and error correction used MiTCR with a Q25 quality threshold and the strictest error-elimination algorithm. A nonparametric unseen species model with Euler transformation was used to estimate lower-bound total TCR beta diversity. Through fastp at Q25 and MiXCR, TCRdb rebuilt clones from the public reads, retaining in-frame beta chains. Records with the same CDR3 protein are collapsed into one entry carrying the most frequent genes and DNA. V and J calls and clone size were set by TCRdb, not the authors. For this sample the table gives 790,000 or so distinct CDR3 sequences, of which around 50% were detected only once. The top ten clones comprise around 18% of the sample.

Relative to germline, V is missing 4 bases and J is missing 3 bases, with 4 bases of the junction outside any gene match. The germline V gene yields SQVTM for CDR1 and ANQGSEA for CDR2. The CDR3 holds 16 amino acids from the cysteine to the phenylalanine. Just CDR3 DNA is preserved here, 48 bases in frame from base 1. The receptor comes from an elderly man in good health. The V and J genes are TRBV29-1 and TRBJ2-1, with 15 central nucleotides matching TRBD2. The sequenced material came from blood. The CDR3 reads CSVGTSGRAVYNEQFF. The DNA sequence is given as TGCAGCGTTGGGACTAGCGGGAGGGCCGTCTACAATGAGCAGTTCTTC.